The T cell receptor beta chain described here comes from a study of shared clonotypes between healthy human individuals (dated by TCRdb to about 2020). As for the study more broadly: The cohort included three men and a couple of women between 18 and 49 years of age. For each donor, CD4 naive and CD4 memory were each run on three plates, CD8 naive on two plates, and CD8 memory on one plate. To estimate repertoire size and how much clonotypes are shared between individuals, the study performed deep sequencing of blood TCR repertoires from five healthy adults. Different laboratories and diverse techniques were used to prepare libraries and sequence TCR repertoires, to increase sequencing depth and limit assay-specific biases. Between about 0.85 and 10 billion PBMCs per donor were obtained by leukapheresis.

Overall study results and their limits: Larger estimated clonotype richness was generally found for naive subsets than for memory subsets. Sampling was limited to blood, and TCR repertoires in tissue likely differ from TCR repertoires in blood. Roughly 5.2% of naive CD4, roughly 3.6% of naive CD8, approximately 2.2% of memory CD4, and approximately 0.4% of memory CD8 clonotypes were shared across several donors. Rarefaction of sorted-subset datasets indicated incomplete sequencing despite the large sequencing depth. Pairwise subsampling led to the expectation that sequencing depth would affect the degree of clonotype sharing among donors. Because the study included only a small number of donors, the genetic and exposure-history diversity represented was limited. Higher generation probabilities were observed for clonotypes shared by all four sorted-subset donors than for non-shared clonotypes.

This clone showed up many times. The antigen it recognizes is unknown. No much larger clone exists at a distance of one base, and base qualities are not known. Other DNA sequences in this specimen translate into the identical CDR3. The germline V gene (reference sequence) provides CDR1 LNHNV and CDR2 YYDKDF. From the cysteine up to the phenylalanine, the CDR3 has a length of 18 residues. Only the CDR3 DNA is retained, 54 bases long and in frame from the first base. V and J are truncated by 3 bases and 7 bases respectively, leaving an intervening sequence of 25 bases. TCR CDR3 regions were amplified from genomic DNA by multiplex PCR using the deep immunoSEQ assay. Genomic DNA extracted from each cell subset was distributed evenly over all wells of several immunoSEQ 96-well plates, and each plate served as one replicate. For sorted subsets, each replicate PCR was loaded with around 200 ng genomic DNA, equivalent to 30,000 or so T cell genomes. Purified libraries were quantified with a Qubit 3.0 fluorometer, sized on a Bioanalyzer 2100, and re-quantified with the KAPA Library Quantification kit. Every immunoSEQ 96-well plate was sequenced on a separate single-read 150-cycle Illumina NextSeq 550 flow cell. As for the authors' bioinformatics: Because the immunoSEQ output held only junctional sequences and lacked quality scores, the filtering could not match the filtering applied to full-length reads. Sequences were annotated with PyIR, a Python wrapper for IgBLAST v1.9, using IMGT germline references to assign V/J genes and CDR3. Any read was removed if the V/J assignment was weak (E-value above 1e-6), the CDR3 was missing, or the read contained stop codons, out-of-frame junctions, or ambiguous translated residues. V3J clonotypes were defined as sequences sharing an identical inferred V gene, J gene, and CDR3 amino acid sequence. Percentage overlap between repertoires was calculated by dividing the number of shared unique clonotypes by the size of the smaller repertoire. RTK rarefaction, the Chao1 estimator, and Recon v2.1 estimates of unobserved clonotypes were used to assess repertoire richness. Generation probabilities were computed with OLGA for all TCRbeta clonotypes obtained by the gDNA method from a handful of donors. TCRdb limited this immuneACCESS table to in-frame rearrangements with V and J called. A share of clones is missing; checked studies link under half to unresolved V genes, and the rest is unexplained. For V, J and clone size, that table is used; D and trimming come from the DNA. Here the sample has 190,000 or so clones; about 68% occur a single time. The ten most abundant clones make up over 9.5% of the sample.

The donors were healthy, HIV-negative adults with no recently reported acute infections or vaccinations. All donors were Caucasian adults living in Nashville, Tennessee, USA. CD4+ T cells were enriched by magnetic negative selection, after which naive cells were positively selected on CD45RA and the negative fraction was taken as the memory subset. Blood was collected by leukapheresis, and PBMCs were isolated by Ficoll-Histopaque density gradient centrifugation and then cryopreserved in liquid nitrogen vapor phase. Analytical flow cytometry was used to check the purity and quantity of every magnetically sorted T cell population. From each sorted fraction, genomic DNA was isolated and quantified by UV absorbance on a Nanodrop 2000c.

Input material: memory CD4+ T cells sorted from blood. Explained via the paper, the cell subset or site label denotes: CD45RA-negative fraction. The sequence joins TRBV15 to TRBJ2-4; TRBD1 is a weak D gene call, 6 bases matching. The source of this sequence is a young man in good health. For the CDR3, the sequence is CATSSEQGSSSGVNIQYF. The nucleotide sequence reads TGTGCCACCAGCAGCGAACAGGGCTCTTCTTCTGGGGTGAACATTCAGTACTTC.